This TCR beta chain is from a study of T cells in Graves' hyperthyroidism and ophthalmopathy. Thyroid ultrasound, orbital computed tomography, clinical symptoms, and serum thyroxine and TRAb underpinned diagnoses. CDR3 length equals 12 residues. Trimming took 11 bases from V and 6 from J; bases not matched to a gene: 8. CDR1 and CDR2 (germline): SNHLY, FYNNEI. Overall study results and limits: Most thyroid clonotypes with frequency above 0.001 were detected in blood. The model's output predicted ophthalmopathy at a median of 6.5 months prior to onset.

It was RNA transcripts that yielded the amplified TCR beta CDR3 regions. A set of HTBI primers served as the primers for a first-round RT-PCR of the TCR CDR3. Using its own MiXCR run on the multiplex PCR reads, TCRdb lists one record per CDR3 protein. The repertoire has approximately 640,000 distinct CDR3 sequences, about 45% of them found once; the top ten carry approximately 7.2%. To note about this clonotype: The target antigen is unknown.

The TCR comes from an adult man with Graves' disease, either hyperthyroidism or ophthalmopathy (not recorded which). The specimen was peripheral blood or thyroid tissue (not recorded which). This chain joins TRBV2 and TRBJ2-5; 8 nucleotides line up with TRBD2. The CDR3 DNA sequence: TGTGCCGGCGGGACTAGAGTGCAGACCCAGTACTTC. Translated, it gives CAGGTRVQTQYF.